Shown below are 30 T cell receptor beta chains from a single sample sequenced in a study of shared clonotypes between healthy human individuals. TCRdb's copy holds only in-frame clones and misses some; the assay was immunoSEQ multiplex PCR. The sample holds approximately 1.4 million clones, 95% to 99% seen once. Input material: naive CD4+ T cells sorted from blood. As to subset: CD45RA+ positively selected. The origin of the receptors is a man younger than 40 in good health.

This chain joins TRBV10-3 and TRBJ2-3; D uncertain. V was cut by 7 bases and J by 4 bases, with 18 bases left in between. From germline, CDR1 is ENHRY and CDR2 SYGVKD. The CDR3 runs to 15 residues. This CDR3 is CAINDPFGGADTQYF. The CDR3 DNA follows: TGTGCCATCAACGACCCTTTTGGTGGCGCAGATACGCAGTATTTT.

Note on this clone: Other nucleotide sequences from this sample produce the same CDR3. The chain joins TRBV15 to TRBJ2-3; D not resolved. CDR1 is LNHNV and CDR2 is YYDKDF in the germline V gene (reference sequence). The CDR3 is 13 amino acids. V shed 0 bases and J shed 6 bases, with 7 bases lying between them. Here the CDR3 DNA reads TGTGCCACCAGCAGAGATTTAGGGGATACGCAGTATTTT. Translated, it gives CATSRDLGDTQYF. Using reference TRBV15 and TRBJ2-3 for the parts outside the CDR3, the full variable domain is DAMVIQNPRYQVTQFGKPVTLSCSQTLNHNVMYWYQQKSSQAPKLLFHYYDKDFNNEADTPDNFQSRRPNTSFCFLDIRSPGLGDTAMYLCATSRDLGDTQYFGPGTRLTVL.

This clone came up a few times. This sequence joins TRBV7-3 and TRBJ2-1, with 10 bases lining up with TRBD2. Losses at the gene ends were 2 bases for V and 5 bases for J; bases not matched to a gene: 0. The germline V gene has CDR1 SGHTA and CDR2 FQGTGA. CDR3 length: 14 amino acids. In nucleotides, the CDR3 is TGTGCCAGCAGCTTACTAGCGGGAGACAATGAGCAGTTCTTC. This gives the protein CASSLLAGDNEQFF.

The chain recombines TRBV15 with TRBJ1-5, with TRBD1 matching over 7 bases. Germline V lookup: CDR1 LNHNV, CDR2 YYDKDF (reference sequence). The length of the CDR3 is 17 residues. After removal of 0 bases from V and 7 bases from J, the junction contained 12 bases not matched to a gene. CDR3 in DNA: TGTGCCACCAGCAGAGACCCTAACCGACAGGGACGACAGCCCCAGCATTTT. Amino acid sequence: CATSRDPNRQGRQPQHF.

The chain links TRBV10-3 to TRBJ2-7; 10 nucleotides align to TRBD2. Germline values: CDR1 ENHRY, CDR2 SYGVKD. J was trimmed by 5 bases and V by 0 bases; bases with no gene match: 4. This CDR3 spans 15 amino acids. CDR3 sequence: CAISESVAGGDEQYF. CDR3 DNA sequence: TGTGCCATCAGTGAGTCGGTAGCGGGGGGCGACGAGCAGTACTTC.

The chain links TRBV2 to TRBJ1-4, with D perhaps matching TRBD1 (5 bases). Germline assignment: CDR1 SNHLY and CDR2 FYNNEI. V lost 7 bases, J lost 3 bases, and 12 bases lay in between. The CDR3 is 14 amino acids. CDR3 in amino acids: CASIRRGANEKLFF. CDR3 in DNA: TGTGCCAGCATCCGCCGAGGGGCTAATGAAAAACTGTTTTTT.

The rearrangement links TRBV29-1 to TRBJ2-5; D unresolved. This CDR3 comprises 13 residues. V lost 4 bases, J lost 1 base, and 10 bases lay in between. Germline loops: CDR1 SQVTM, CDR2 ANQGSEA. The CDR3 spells CSVVVQVQETQYF. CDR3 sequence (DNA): TGCAGCGTTGTAGTGCAGGTCCAAGAGACCCAGTACTTC.

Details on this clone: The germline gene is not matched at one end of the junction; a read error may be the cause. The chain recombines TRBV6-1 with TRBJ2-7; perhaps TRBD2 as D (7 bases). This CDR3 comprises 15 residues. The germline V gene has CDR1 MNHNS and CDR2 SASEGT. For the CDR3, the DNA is TGTGCCAGCAGCGAAGCAAGGGGGGGCTCCTACGAGCAGTACTTC. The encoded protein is CASSEARGGSYEQYF.

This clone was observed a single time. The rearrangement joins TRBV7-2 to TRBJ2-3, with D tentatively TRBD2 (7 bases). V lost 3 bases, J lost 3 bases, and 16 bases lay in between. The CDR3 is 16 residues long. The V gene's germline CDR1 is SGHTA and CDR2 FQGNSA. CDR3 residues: CASSFLGLGTTDTQYF. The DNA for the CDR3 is TGTGCCAGCAGCTTCTTAGGACTAGGGACAACAGATACGCAGTATTTT.

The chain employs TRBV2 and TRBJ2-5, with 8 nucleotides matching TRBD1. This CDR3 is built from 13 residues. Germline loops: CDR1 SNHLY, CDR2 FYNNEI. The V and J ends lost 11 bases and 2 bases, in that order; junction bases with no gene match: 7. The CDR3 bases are TGTGCCTCCGACAGGGGCCCACAAGAGACCCAGTACTTC. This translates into CASDRGPQETQYF.

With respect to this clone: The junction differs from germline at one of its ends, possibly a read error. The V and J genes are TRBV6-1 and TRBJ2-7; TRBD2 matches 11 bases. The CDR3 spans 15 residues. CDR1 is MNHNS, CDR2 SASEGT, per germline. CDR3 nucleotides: TGTGCCATCCTTGTAGCGGGAGGGACGTGGTACGGGCAGTACTTC. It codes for CAILVAGGTWYGQYF.

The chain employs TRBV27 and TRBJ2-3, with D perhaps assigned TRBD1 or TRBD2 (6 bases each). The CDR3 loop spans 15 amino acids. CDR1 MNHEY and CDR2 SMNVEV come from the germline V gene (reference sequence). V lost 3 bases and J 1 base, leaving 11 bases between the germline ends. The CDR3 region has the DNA TGTGCCAGCAGTTTCGGGGGCGGGGGCACAGATACGCAGTATTTT. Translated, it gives CASSFGGGGTDTQYF.

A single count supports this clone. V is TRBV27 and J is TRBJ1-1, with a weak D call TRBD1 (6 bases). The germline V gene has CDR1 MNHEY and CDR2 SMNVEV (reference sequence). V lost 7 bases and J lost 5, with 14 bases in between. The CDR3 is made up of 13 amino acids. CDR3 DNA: TGTGCCAGCACTACAGGGTCCGATACTGAAGCTTTCTTT. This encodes CASTTGSDTEAFF.

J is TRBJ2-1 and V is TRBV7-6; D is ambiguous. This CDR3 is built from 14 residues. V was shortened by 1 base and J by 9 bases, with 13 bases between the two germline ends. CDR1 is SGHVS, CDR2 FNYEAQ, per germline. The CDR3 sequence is CASSLEHTLGEQFF. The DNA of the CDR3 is TGTGCCAGCAGCTTAGAACACACTTTAGGTGAGCAGTTCTTC. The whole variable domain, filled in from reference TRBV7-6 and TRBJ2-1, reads GAGVSQSPRYKVTKRGQDVALRCDPISGHVSLYWYRQALGQGPEFLTYFNYEAQQDKSGLPNDRFSAERPEGSISTLTIQRTEQRDSAMYRCASSLEHTLGEQFFGPGTRLTVL.

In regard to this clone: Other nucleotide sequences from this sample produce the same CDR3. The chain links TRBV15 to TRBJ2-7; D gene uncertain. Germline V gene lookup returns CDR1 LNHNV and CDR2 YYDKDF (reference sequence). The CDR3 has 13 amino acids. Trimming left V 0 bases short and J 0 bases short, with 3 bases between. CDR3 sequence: CATSRDSSYEQYF. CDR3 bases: TGTGCCACCAGCAGAGATTCCTCCTACGAGCAGTACTTC.

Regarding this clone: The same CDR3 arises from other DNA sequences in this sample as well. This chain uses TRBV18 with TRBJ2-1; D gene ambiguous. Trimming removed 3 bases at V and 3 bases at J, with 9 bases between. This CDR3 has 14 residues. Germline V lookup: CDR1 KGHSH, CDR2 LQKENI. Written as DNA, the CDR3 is TGTGCCAGCTCACCCCCTACCGACTACAATGAGCAGTTCTTC. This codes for CASSPPTDYNEQFF. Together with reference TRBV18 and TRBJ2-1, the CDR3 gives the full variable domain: NAGVMQNPRHLVRRRGQEARLRCSPMKGHSHVYWYRQLPEEGLKFMVYLQKENIIDESGMPKERFSAEFPKEGPSILRIQQVVRGDSAAYFCASSPPTDYNEQFFGPGTRLTVL.

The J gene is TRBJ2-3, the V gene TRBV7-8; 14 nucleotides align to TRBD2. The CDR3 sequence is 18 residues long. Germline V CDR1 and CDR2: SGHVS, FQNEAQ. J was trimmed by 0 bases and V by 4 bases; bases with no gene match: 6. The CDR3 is CASSSRTSGRRSTDTQYF. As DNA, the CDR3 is TGTGCCAGCAGCTCCCGGACTAGCGGGAGGCGAAGCACAGATACGCAGTATTTT.

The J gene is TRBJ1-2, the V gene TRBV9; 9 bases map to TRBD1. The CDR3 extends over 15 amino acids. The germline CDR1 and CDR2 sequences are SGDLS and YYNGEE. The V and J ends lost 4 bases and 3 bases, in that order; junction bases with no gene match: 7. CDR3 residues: CASSRGQGYDYGYTF. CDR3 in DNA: TGTGCCAGCAGCCGGGGACAGGGTTACGACTATGGCTACACCTTC.

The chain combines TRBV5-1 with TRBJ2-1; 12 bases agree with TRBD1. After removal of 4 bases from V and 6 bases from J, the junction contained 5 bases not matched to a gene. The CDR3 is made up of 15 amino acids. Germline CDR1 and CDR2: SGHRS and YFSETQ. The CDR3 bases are TGCGCCAGCAGCCAAGGGACAGGGGGCGTCAATGAGCAGTTCTTC. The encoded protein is CASSQGTGGVNEQFF.

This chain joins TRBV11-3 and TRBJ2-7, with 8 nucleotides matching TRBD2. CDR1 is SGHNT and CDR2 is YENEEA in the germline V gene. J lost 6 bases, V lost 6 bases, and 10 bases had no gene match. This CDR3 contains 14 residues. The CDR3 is CASSPSGRIGEQYF. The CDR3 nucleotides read TGTGCCAGCAGTCCCAGCGGGAGAATAGGCGAGCAGTACTTC.

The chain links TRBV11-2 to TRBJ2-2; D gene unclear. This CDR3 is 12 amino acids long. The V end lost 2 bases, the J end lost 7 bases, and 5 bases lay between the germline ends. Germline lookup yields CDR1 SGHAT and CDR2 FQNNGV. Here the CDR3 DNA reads TGTGCCAGCAGCTTATTTCTCGGGGAGCTGTTTTTT. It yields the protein CASSLFLGELFF.

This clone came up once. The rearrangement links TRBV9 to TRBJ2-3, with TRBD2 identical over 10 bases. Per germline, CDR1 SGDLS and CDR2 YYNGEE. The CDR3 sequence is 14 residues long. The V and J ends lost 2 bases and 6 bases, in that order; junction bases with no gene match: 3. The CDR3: CASSVTSGKDTQYF. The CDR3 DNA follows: TGTGCCAGCAGCGTTACTAGCGGGAAGGATACGCAGTATTTT.

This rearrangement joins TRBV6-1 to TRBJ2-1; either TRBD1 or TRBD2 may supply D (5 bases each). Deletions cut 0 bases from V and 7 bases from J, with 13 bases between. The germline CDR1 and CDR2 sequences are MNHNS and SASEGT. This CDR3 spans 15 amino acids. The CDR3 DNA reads TGTGCCAGCAGTGAAGCGCGGGTCAGGGTGAATGAGCAGTTCTTC. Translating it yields CASSEARVRVNEQFF.

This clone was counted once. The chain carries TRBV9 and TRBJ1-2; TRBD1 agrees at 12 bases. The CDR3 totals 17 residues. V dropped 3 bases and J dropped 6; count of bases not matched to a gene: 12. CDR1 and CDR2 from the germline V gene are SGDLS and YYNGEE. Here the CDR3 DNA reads TGTGCCAGCAGCGCCCCACCGGGGACAGGGGGCTACGATGGCTACACCTTC. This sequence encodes CASSAPPGTGGYDGYTF.

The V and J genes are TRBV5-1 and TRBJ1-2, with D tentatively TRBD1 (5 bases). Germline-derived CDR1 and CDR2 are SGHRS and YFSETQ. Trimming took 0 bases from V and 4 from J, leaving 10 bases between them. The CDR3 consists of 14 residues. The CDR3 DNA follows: TGCGCCAGCAGCTTGGGCGGTGACAGCTATGGCTACACCTTC. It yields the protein CASSLGGDSYGYTF.

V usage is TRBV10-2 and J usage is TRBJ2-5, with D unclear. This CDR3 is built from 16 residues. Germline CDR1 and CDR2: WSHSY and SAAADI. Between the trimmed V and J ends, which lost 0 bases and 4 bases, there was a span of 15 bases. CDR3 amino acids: CASSESGSLVGETQYF. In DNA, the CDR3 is TGCGCCAGCAGTGAGTCAGGCAGCCTAGTCGGAGAGACCCAGTACTTC.

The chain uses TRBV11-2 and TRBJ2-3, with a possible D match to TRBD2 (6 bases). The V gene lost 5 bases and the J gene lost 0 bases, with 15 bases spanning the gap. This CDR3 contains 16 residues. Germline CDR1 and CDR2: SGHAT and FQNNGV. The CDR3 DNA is TGTGCCAGCAGCGCGAGACTGGGACTCAGCACAGATACGCAGTATTTT. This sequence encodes CASSARLGLSTDTQYF.

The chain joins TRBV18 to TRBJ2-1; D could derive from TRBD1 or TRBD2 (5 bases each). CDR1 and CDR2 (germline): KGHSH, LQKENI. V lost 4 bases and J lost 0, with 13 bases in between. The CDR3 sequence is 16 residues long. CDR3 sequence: CASSRPKGSSYNEQFF. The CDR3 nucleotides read TGTGCCAGCTCACGTCCAAAGGGGAGCTCCTACAATGAGCAGTTCTTC.

The CDR3: CASSSRQGSSGVYEQYF. The CDR3 nucleotides read TGCGCCAGCAGCTCCCGACAGGGTTCGTCTGGGGTCTACGAGCAGTACTTC. The chain uses TRBV5-1 and TRBJ2-7, with TRBD1 identical over 7 bases. This CDR3 comprises 17 residues. The V and J ends lost 3 bases and 3 bases, in that order; junction bases with no gene match: 15. Germline assignment: CDR1 SGHRS and CDR2 YFSETQ.

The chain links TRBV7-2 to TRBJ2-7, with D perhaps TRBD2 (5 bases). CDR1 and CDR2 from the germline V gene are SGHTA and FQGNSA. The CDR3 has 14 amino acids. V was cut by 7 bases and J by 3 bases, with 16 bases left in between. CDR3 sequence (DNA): TGTGCCAGCACCCAATGGGCGGGCTTCTACGAGCAGTACTTC. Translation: CASTQWAGFYEQYF.